Each of the 22 T cell receptor beta chains below was sequenced from the same sample in a study of PD-L1 blockade in urothelial cancer. Some clones are missing from TCRdb's copy, which holds only in-frame ones; the method was immunoSEQ multiplex PCR. The sample includes 30,000 to 35,000 clones, 80% to 90% of them seen just once. Sample: PBMCs, taken around atezolizumab (anti-PD-L1) treatment. The receptor set was obtained from a man aged 60 to 69 with urothelial cancer.

The table lists this clone with a few counts. This chain connects TRBV5-1 to TRBJ1-1; D not resolved. This CDR3 spans 17 amino acids. V lost 4 bases and J 4 bases, leaving 23 bases between the germline ends. Per the germline V gene, CDR1 is SGHRS and CDR2 is YFSETQ. DNA for the CDR3: TGCGCCAGCAGCCCCGAGGGCCGTTCGGTATCGGGCACTGAAGCTTTCTTT. Translated, it gives CASSPEGRSVSGTEAFF.

The genes are TRBV6-6 and TRBJ2-3; possible D gene TRBD1, 6 bases. Between the trimmed V and J ends, which lost 6 bases and 4 bases, there was a span of 11 bases. The CDR3 contains 13 residues. Germline CDR1 reads MNHNY; CDR2 reads SVGAGI (reference sequence). The chain's CDR3 is CASSRQEPDTQYF. The CDR3 nucleotides are TGTGCCAGCAGCCGACAGGAGCCAGATACGCAGTATTTT.

The chain carries TRBV19 and TRBJ1-5; D gene ambiguous. Germline lookup yields CDR1 LNHDA and CDR2 SQIVND (reference sequence). Trimming cost V 4 bases and J 3 bases, with 7 bases left between them. The CDR3 length is 13 residues. The CDR3 bases are TGTGCCAGTAGTAGCAGCGCCAATCAGCCCCAGCATTTT. Translating gives CASSSSANQPQHF.

The V and J genes are TRBV19 and TRBJ1-5; D gene ambiguous. This CDR3 comprises 15 residues. Trimming stripped 6 bases from V and 4 bases from J, with 16 bases between. CDR1 LNHDA and CDR2 SQIVND come from the germline V gene (reference sequence). Written as DNA, the CDR3 is TGTGCCAGTAGATCCCAGGACGGGGTAAATCAGCCCCAGCATTTT. The encoded protein is CASRSQDGVNQPQHF.

The rearrangement links TRBV4-1 to TRBJ1-1; D is unclear. The germline V gene has CDR1 MGHRA and CDR2 YSYEKL. V shed 4 bases and J shed 0 bases, with 9 bases lying between them. This CDR3 has 14 residues. The CDR3 spells CASSRAVMNTEAFF. CDR3 nucleotides: TGCGCCAGCAGCCGAGCCGTCATGAACACTGAAGCTTTCTTT.

The rearrangement joins TRBV5-6 to TRBJ2-3; 7 bases agree with TRBD1. Germline-derived CDR1 and CDR2 are SGHDT and YYEEEE. Trimming cost V 3 bases and J 1 base; bases outside gene matches: 5. The CDR3 loop spans 15 amino acids. This CDR3 is CASSWDRIGTDTQYF. As DNA, the CDR3 is TGTGCCAGCAGCTGGGACAGAATCGGCACAGATACGCAGTATTTT.

The chain recombines TRBV18 with TRBJ2-1; 7 nucleotides line up with TRBD2. With 0 bases clipped from V and 9 bases from J, the junction kept 8 bases outside the gene matches. The CDR3 loop spans 15 amino acids. Germline CDR1 reads KGHSH; CDR2 reads LQKENI. As DNA, the CDR3 is TGTGCCAGCTCACCACCTACTAGCGTCACGCGTGAGCAGTTCTTC. It codes for CASSPPTSVTREQFF.

This clone has only one observation. The chain is built from TRBV7-9 and TRBJ1-3; 8 bases line up with TRBD1. J gave up 8 bases and V 5 bases, and 14 bases lay outside the gene matches. This CDR3 contains 16 residues. Germline lookup yields CDR1 SEHNR and CDR2 FQNEAQ (reference sequence). CDR3 sequence (DNA): TGTGCCAGCAGCCCTACCGGGACAGGAGTCGGACACACCATATATTTT. Protein: CASSPTGTGVGHTIYF.

The rearrangement links TRBV29-1 to TRBJ1-1; tentatively, D is TRBD1 (6 bases). The V end lost 7 bases, the J end lost 1 base, and 22 bases lay between the germline ends. Per germline, CDR1 SQVTM and CDR2 ANQGSEA. The CDR3 loop spans 16 amino acids. The CDR3 is CSAYRVRVTENTEAFF. CDR3 in DNA: TGCAGCGCGTACAGGGTAAGGGTAACGGAGAACACTGAAGCTTTCTTT.

The genes are TRBV6-1 and TRBJ1-2; 9 bases agree with TRBD1. J gave up 4 bases and V 3 bases, and 12 bases lay outside the gene matches. The CDR3 is 17 residues long. Germline lookup yields CDR1 MNHNS and CDR2 SASEGT. The CDR3 region is CASSDRDRVRFGYGYTF. For the CDR3, the DNA is TGTGCCAGCAGTGATAGGGACAGGGTAAGATTCGGCTATGGCTACACCTTC.

A single count supports this clone. This sequence joins TRBV29-1 and TRBJ1-5; the D is unclear. CDR3 length: 13 amino acids. V was trimmed by 3 bases and J by 6 bases, leaving 12 bases between them. Germline assignment: CDR1 SQVTM and CDR2 ANQGSEA. The CDR3 sequence is CSVDIGSGQPQHF. As DNA, the CDR3 is TGCAGCGTTGATATTGGGAGTGGTCAGCCCCAGCATTTT.

This clone was recorded a few times. The chain employs TRBV7-3 and TRBJ1-2; no definite D call. CDR3 size: 15 residues. V lost 4 bases and J lost 13, with 25 bases in between. CDR1 is SGHTA, CDR2 FQGTGA, per germline. The CDR3 loop reads CASSSDPPGRMAGTF. Here the CDR3 DNA reads TGTGCCAGCAGCTCCGACCCCCCCGGGAGAATGGCTGGCACCTTC.

The V and J genes are TRBV5-1 and TRBJ2-5; 9 positions agree with TRBD1. The germline gives CDR1 SGHRS, CDR2 YFSETQ. Germline trimming cut 0 bases from V and 6 bases from J; bases unmatched to any gene: 6. There are 15 residues in the CDR3. The CDR3 sequence is CASSLVGQGAKTQYF. The CDR3 bases are TGCGCCAGCAGCTTGGTGGGACAGGGCGCGAAGACCCAGTACTTC.

The chain links TRBV10-3 to TRBJ1-5; D gene unclear. Deletions cut 4 bases from V and 5 bases from J, with 12 bases between. The germline CDR1 and CDR2 sequences are ENHRY and SYGVKD. The length of the CDR3 is 14 residues. The CDR3 sequence: CAISVYESHQPQHF. CDR3 nucleotides: TGTGCCATCAGTGTCTACGAAAGTCATCAGCCCCAGCATTTT.

CDR3 residues: CASSFRGFISYNSPLHF. Here the CDR3 DNA reads TGTGCCAGCAGCTTTCGCGGGTTTATTTCCTATAATTCACCCCTCCACTTT. The chain is built from TRBV5-5 and TRBJ1-6; D ambiguous. Trimming shortened V by 2 bases and J by 1 base, and 13 bases separated the two germline ends. This CDR3 has 17 amino acids. The V gene's germline CDR1 is SGHKS and CDR2 YYEKEE (reference sequence).

This clone was recorded only once. The V and J genes are TRBV4-2 and TRBJ1-2; TRBD1 matches at 7 bases. The CDR3 has 14 amino acids. The V segment lost 5 bases and the J segment 4 bases; nucleotides outside the gene matches: 7. In germline, CDR1 is LGHNA, CDR2 YNFKEQ. In DNA, the CDR3 is TGTGCCAGCAGCTCCCCCGGGACAGCCTATGGCTACACCTTC. Its protein product is CASSSPGTAYGYTF.

The chain has TRBV30 and TRBJ1-2, with D maybe TRBD1 (5 bases). V was clipped by 3 bases and J by 7 bases, with 18 bases between them. This CDR3 is built from 14 residues. Germline CDR1 and CDR2: GTSNPN and SVGIG (reference sequence). CDR3 sequence reads: CAWRGSSREGGYTF. The CDR3 region has the DNA TGTGCCTGGAGGGGATCGTCCAGGGAGGGTGGCTACACCTTC.

The rearrangement links TRBV5-4 to TRBJ2-5; 9 bases fit TRBD1. Germline V gene lookup returns CDR1 SGHNT and CDR2 YYREEE (reference sequence). V lost 7 bases and J lost 5; bases outside the gene matches: 9. The length of the CDR3 is 14 residues. CDR3 bases: TGTGCCAGCGGCGGACAGGGGTCTTATGAGACCCAGTACTTC. Translation gives CASGGQGSYETQYF.

The gene calls are TRBV5-5 and TRBJ1-1; perhaps TRBD1 as D (6 bases). Germline CDR1 reads SGHKS; CDR2 reads YYEKEE (reference sequence). The CDR3 is 15 amino acids. The V gene lost 5 bases and the J gene lost 0 bases, with 14 bases spanning the gap. Written as DNA, the CDR3 is TGTGCCAGCAGGTCGGGGGGGACACTGAACACTGAAGCTTTCTTT. As protein: CASRSGGTLNTEAFF.

This rearrangement joins TRBV9 to TRBJ1-1, with D possibly TRBD1 on 5 matching bases. This CDR3 has 16 amino acids. With 3 bases removed from V and 6 bases from J, the gap between germline ends came to 21 bases. Per germline, CDR1 SGDLS and CDR2 YYNGEE. CDR3 nucleotides: TGTGCCAGCAGCGCCGCCCTGCAGGGCGCTAGGCCTGAAGCTTTCTTT. Protein product: CASSAALQGARPEAFF.

The chain is built from TRBV5-8 and TRBJ1-4; TRBD1 matches 7 bases. The germline gives CDR1 SGHTS, CDR2 YDEGEE. Trimming removed 0 bases from V and 6 bases from J; junction bases left unmatched: 5. The CDR3 runs to 15 residues. Written as DNA, the CDR3 is TGTGCCAGCAGCTTGGAACAGGGGAATTATGAAAAACTGTTTTTT. Translated: CASSLEQGNYEKLFF.

This clone was observed many times. The chain is built from TRBV4-1 and TRBJ1-1; TRBD1 matches 8 bases. Germline CDR1 reads MGHRA; CDR2 reads YSYEKL. CDR3 length: 15 residues. J was trimmed by 5 bases and V by 4 bases; bases with no gene match: 9. The CDR3 nucleotides are TGCGCCAGCAGCCCGCTTCACAGGGGGGAGACTGAAGCTTTCTTT. Its translation: CASSPLHRGETEAFF.